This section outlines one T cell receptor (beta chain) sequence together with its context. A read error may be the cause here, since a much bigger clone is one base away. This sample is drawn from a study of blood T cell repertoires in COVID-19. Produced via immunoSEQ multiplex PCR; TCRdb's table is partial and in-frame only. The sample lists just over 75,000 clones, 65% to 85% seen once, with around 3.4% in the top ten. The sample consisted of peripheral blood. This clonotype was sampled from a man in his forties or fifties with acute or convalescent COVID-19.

CDR3 nucleotide sequence: TGTGCCAGCAGCTTAGCAGGGGCCGGGGAGCTGTTTTTT. It translates to CASSLAGAGELFF. The V call is TRBV7-9, the J call TRBJ2-2, with D maybe TRBD1 (5 bases). Germline CDR1 reads SEHNR; CDR2 reads FQNEAQ (reference sequence). V was cut by 0 bases and J by 6 bases, with 5 bases left in between. The CDR3 totals 13 residues.